This T cell receptor (beta chain) was sequenced in a study of identical twins. The donors were all healthy and Caucasian. TCRdb re-called the 5' RACE reads through MiXCR, storing one row per CDR3 protein. The sample holds approximately 680,000 distinct CDR3 sequences, 7.1% seen once. These data were likewise used in another study, on yellow fever vaccine responses in identical twins.

The TCR was taken from a woman aged 18 to 35 in good health. Sequencing was carried out using PBMCs.

As DNA, the CDR3 is TGTGCCAGCAGCTTAGTAGGGACTTCGACCTACGAGCAGTACTTC. It encodes CASSLVGTSTYEQYF. The chain links TRBV7-9 to TRBJ2-7; a possible D gene is TRBD2 (6 bases). The CDR3 covers 15 residues. CDR1 SEHNR and CDR2 FQNEAQ come from the germline V gene (reference sequence). V lost 1 base to trimming and J lost 2 bases, with 12 bases between them.